One T cell receptor beta chain is described in this entry. The sample originates from a study of blood T cell repertoires in COVID-19. Study-level background: The samples span acute and convalescent COVID-19 from the United States, Italy and Spain. The cDNA or gDNA used as material had been derived from T cells, B-cell-depleted T cells, or PBMCs.

Source study methods: Using reference gene primer amplification, nucleated cell counts were estimated. Clones were read by immunoSEQ multiplex PCR, and TCRdb kept only the in-frame ones, dropping some. V and J calls and clone size are copied from that table; D and trimming were computed from the DNA. In the table there are nearly 350,000 clones, more than 75% of which are singletons. The CDR3 contains 15 residues. The germline V and J ends were trimmed by 0 bases and 10 bases, with 16 bases remaining between them. The germline V gene has CDR1 LGHNA and CDR2 YSLEER. This sequence joins TRBV4-3 and TRBJ2-1; weak D call: TRBD2 (5 bases). The sequenced material came from peripheral blood. The TCR originated in a woman under 30 who had recovered from COVID-19. The CDR3 reads CASSQDWVAGIEQFF. In DNA form, the CDR3 reads TGCGCCAGCAGCCAAGATTGGGTGGCCGGGATCGAGCAGTTCTTC.